This entry lists 3 T cell receptor beta chains sequenced from one sample in a study of T cell responses to AZD1222 COVID-19 vaccine. Method: immunoSEQ multiplex PCR; TCRdb's copy keeps in-frame clones and lacks some. Of over 100,000 clones in the sample, 87% are singletons; the top ten hold about 4%. The input for sequencing was peripheral blood, taken 28 days after the second AZD1222 dose. The receptors were gathered from an adult who received the AZD1222 COVID-19 vaccine.

The chain employs TRBV11-2 and TRBJ2-4; TRBD2 aligns across 12 bases. Germline V gene data show CDR1 as SGHAT and CDR2 as FQNNGV. The ends lost 8 bases at V and 11 bases at J; junction bases unmatched: 10. This CDR3 is 14 amino acids long. Here the CDR3 reads CASSGLAGYWVQYF. DNA for the CDR3: TGTGCCAGCTCCGGACTAGCGGGGTATTGGGTTCAGTACTTC.

V and J are TRBV7-3 and TRBJ1-1, with D unresolved. The CDR3 is 12 amino acids. Per germline, CDR1 SGHTA and CDR2 FQGTGA. With 5 bases removed from V and 8 bases from J, the gap between germline ends came to 12 bases. Written as DNA, the CDR3 is TGTGCCAGCAGCCGCCCAGAGGGAGAAGCTTTCTTT. It translates to CASSRPEGEAFF.

This clone is a singleton in its sample. This chain joins TRBV27 and TRBJ2-7; no clear D gene. V lost 5 bases, J lost 6 bases, and 14 bases lay in between. The CDR3 is 13 amino acids. The germline CDR1 and CDR2 sequences are MNHEY and SMNVEV (reference sequence). CDR3 residues: CASSIRNAGEQYF. Here the CDR3 DNA reads TGTGCCAGCAGTATAAGGAACGCCGGCGAGCAGTACTTC.